The 20 T cell receptor beta chains listed next were all sequenced from one sample in a study of naive and memory T cell subsets. Two oligonucleotides, mixed equimolar, formed the beta constant-region primer covering TRBC1 and TRBC2. TCRdb re-analysed the UMI-ligation and nested PCR reads in MiXCR, keeping a single row per CDR3 protein. The sample includes some 87,000 distinct CDR3 sequences, 5.5% to 8.5% of them seen just once. Source material: central memory CD4+ T cells from blood. The receptors originated from a human donor in good health.

This clonotype was counted ten times or more. This chain joins TRBV7-8 and TRBJ2-5, with no clear D. V lost 1 base and J lost 2, with 8 bases in between. Germline V gene sequence: CDR1 SGHVS, CDR2 FQNEAQ. CDR3 length: 14 residues. CDR3 coding DNA: TGTGCCAGCAGCTTAGTTCGGCAGCAAGAGACCCAGTACTTC. It specifies CASSLVRQQETQYF.

As to this clonotype: The junction and the germline gene differ at one end; a read error may be behind it. The CDR3 coding sequence is TGTGCCAGCTCACCACCGGTACAGACCGGGGTCAACCGCCTCCTATTC. It encodes CASSPPVQTGVNRLLF. The chain couples TRBV18 to TRBJ2-7; TRBD2 might be the D (5 bases). Germline V gene data show CDR1 as KGHSH and CDR2 as LQKENI. There are 16 residues in the CDR3.

In regard to this clonotype: A read error is likely, as this CDR3 ends without the conserved phenylalanine or tryptophan. The DNA is omitted, as the CDR3 cannot be located on it reliably, and the CDR3 follows TCRdb's listing. The chain employs TRBV1 and TRBJ2-1; whether TRBD2, the table's D call, matches the DNA was not checked. TRBV1 is a documented pseudogene. A total of 21 residues make up the CDR3, ends included. CDR3: CTSSQAPPRDYPSMTRNEQFS.

This clonotype was detected a few times. The CDR3 is CASRHRTLNTGELFF. CDR3 nucleotides: TGTGCCAGCAGACACCGGACCTTGAACACCGGGGAGCTGTTTTTT. The chain has TRBV12-3 or TRBV12-4 and TRBJ2-2; D is uncertain. Trimming removed 6 bases at V and 1 base at J, with 12 bases between. The CDR3 is 15 amino acids.

This clonotype was seen at least ten times. The chain links TRBV18 to TRBJ2-2; no clear D gene. CDR1 and CDR2 from the germline V gene are KGHSH and LQKENI. The CDR3 length is 15 residues. V lost 2 bases to trimming and J lost 0 bases, with 7 bases between them. This CDR3 reads CASSPTRSNTGELFF. Here the CDR3 DNA reads TGTGCCAGCTCACCAACGAGATCGAACACCGGGGAGCTGTTTTTT.

This clonotype was observed a handful of times. The rearrangement joins TRBV5-1 to TRBJ2-2; 10 bases line up with TRBD2. The CDR3 sequence is 16 residues long. Germline lookup yields CDR1 SGHRS and CDR2 YFSETQ. The J segment lost 1 base and the V segment lost 4 bases, leaving 4 bases of the junction unmatched. The CDR3 sequence is CASSTRTSGNTGELFF. The DNA of the CDR3 is TGCGCCAGCAGCACTCGGACTAGCGGGAACACCGGGGAGCTGTTTTTT.

This chain links TRBV24-1 with TRBJ2-3, with TRBD1 matching over 8 bases. This CDR3 contains 19 residues. Germline CDR1 is KGHDR and CDR2 is SFDVKD. Losses at the gene ends were 1 base for V and 4 bases for J; bases not matched to a gene: 15. The CDR3 DNA reads TGTGCCACCAGTGATTTTCCCGGACAGGGAACTTTCAGGGCAGATACGCAGTATTTT. Encoded protein: CATSDFPGQGTFRADTQYF.

This clonotype was seen only a few times. The J gene is TRBJ2-5, the V gene TRBV6-2 or TRBV6-3, with 9 bases lining up with TRBD2. The V gene's germline CDR1 is MNHEY and CDR2 SVGEGT. Losses at the gene ends were 2 bases for V and 5 bases for J; bases not matched to a gene: 21. CDR3 length equals 20 residues. The chain's CDR3 is CASSYRYEGWTSALPETQYF. Here the CDR3 DNA reads TGTGCCAGCAGTTACCGTTATGAAGGGTGGACTAGCGCACTACCGGAGACCCAGTACTTC.

This clonotype was observed many times. The chain recombines TRBV7-2 with TRBJ2-3, with 9 bases fitting TRBD2. Germline values: CDR1 SGHTA, CDR2 FQGNSA. The CDR3 runs to 15 residues. After removal of 5 bases from V and 2 bases from J, the junction contained 5 bases not matched to a gene. CDR3 in amino acids: CASSPLAGTTDTQYF. The CDR3 DNA sequence: TGTGCCAGCAGCCCCCTAGCGGGGACCACAGATACGCAGTATTTT.

This clonotype was observed a few times. The V call is TRBV30, the J call TRBJ1-5, with no clear D. This CDR3 contains 12 residues. V shed 4 bases and J shed 2 bases, with 6 bases lying between them. Germline values: CDR1 GTSNPN, CDR2 SVGIG (reference sequence). CDR3 sequence (DNA): TGTGCCTGGAATTGGGGCAATCAGCCCCAGCATTTT. Residues: CAWNWGNQPQHF.

This clonotype was observed a few times. The chain uses TRBV12-3 or TRBV12-4 and TRBJ2-7; D remains unclear. This CDR3 is built from 16 residues. Trimming removed 0 bases at V and 2 bases at J, with 14 bases between. Written as DNA, the CDR3 is TGTGCCAGCAGTTTAGCGGGTAACAACCGTGCCTACGAGCAGTACTTC. This gives the protein CASSLAGNNRAYEQYF.

The sample holds many counts of this clonotype. The chain is built from TRBV25-1 and TRBJ2-1; D gene unclear. The germline gives CDR1 MGHDK, CDR2 SYGVNS. Trimming stripped 4 bases from V and 8 bases from J, with 9 bases between. The CDR3 spans 12 residues. The DNA for the CDR3 is TGTGCCAGCAGTGTTTTAGGCGATGAGCAGTTCTTC. Protein: CASSVLGDEQFF.

This clonotype has a count of ten or more. The rearrangement links TRBV20-1 to TRBJ2-7; possible D gene TRBD2, 5 bases. The ends were cut back, 5 bases at V and 4 bases at J, with 21 bases in the middle. Germline V gene data show CDR1 as DFQATT and CDR2 as SNEGSKA (reference sequence). CDR3 length: 15 residues. CDR3 bases: TGCAGTGCTCCAAAAAGCGGAAGACTAACGTACGAGCAGTACTTC. Translated, it gives CSAPKSGRLTYEQYF.

This clonotype was counted at least ten times. The V gene is TRBV11-2, the J gene TRBJ2-3, with TRBD2 as a possible D gene (6 bases). Trimming pared 4 bases from V and 2 bases from J, leaving 13 bases between. There are 15 residues in the CDR3. The germline V gene has CDR1 SGHAT and CDR2 FQNNGV. The CDR3 DNA reads TGTGCCAGCAGCTCACGAGGAGGGGACACAGATACGCAGTATTTT. It specifies CASSSRGGDTDTQYF.

In its sample, this clonotype was seen many times. The genes are TRBV2 and TRBJ2-3; no firm D call. The CDR3 totals 13 residues. Trimming took off 4 bases at V and 6 bases at J, with 11 bases between the two ends. Germline values: CDR1 SNHLY, CDR2 FYNNEI. The CDR3 DNA sequence: TGTGCCAGCAGTGGGCTCCCTGGTGATACGCAGTATTTT. This encodes CASSGLPGDTQYF.

The chain combines TRBV4-2 with TRBJ2-5; tentative D call: TRBD1 (5 bases). This CDR3 has 16 residues. Per germline, CDR1 LGHNA and CDR2 YNFKEQ. The ends were cut back, 4 bases at V and 1 base at J, with 16 bases in the middle. This CDR3 reads CASSRPGPQGQETQYF. The CDR3 DNA reads as TGTGCCAGCAGCCGCCCAGGCCCCCAGGGCCAAGAGACCCAGTACTTC.

This clonotype was detected a few times. The chain uses TRBV7-2 and TRBJ1-6, with 7 bases matching TRBD1. CDR3 length: 14 residues. V trimming: 5 bases; J trimming: 13 bases; junction bases outside the gene matches: 11. Looked up from germline, CDR1 is SGHTA and CDR2 is FQGNSA. DNA of the CDR3: TGTGCCAGCAGCATACAGGGGTCCGATTTTCCCCTCCACTTT. Its translation: CASSIQGSDFPLHF.

This clonotype came up many times. The chain links TRBV4-2 to TRBJ1-2, with D possibly being TRBD1 (6 bases). This CDR3 contains 17 residues. V lost 4 bases to trimming and J lost 5 bases, with 23 bases between them. The germline gives CDR1 LGHNA, CDR2 YNFKEQ. CDR3 nucleotide sequence: TGTGCCAGCAGCCGGGAGATAGGGGGACTTAACGGATATGGCTACACCTTC. Translation gives CASSREIGGLNGYGYTF.

This clonotype was recorded a few times. V usage is TRBV7-2 and J usage is TRBJ2-1; 14 bases are a match to TRBD2. CDR1 and CDR2 from the germline V gene are SGHTA and FQGNSA. The CDR3 has 17 amino acids. V lost 5 bases and J lost 7; bases outside the gene matches: 10. The CDR3, as DNA: TGTGCCAGCAGCCTACCCGGACTAGCGGGAGGTGGGAATGAGCAGTTCTTC. This translates into CASSLPGLAGGGNEQFF.

This clonotype was seen many times. The chain carries TRBV7-2 and TRBJ2-1; possibly TRBD1 for D (9 bases). Germline CDR1 and CDR2: SGHTA and FQGNSA. This CDR3 contains 17 residues. V gave up 7 bases and J gave up 0 bases, with 19 bases separating them. CDR3 sequence (DNA): TGTGCCAGCATGGGACAGGGCGGGGGGAGCTCCTACAATGAGCAGTTCTTC. Translation gives CASMGQGGGSSYNEQFF.